This T cell receptor beta chain was observed in a study of monozygotic twins with inflammatory bowel disease. Addition of UMIs with a 6-nucleotide sample barcode was achieved by template switching. TCRdb re-called the 5' RACE reads and gives one entry per CDR3 protein, without DNA. Its clone listing holds around 150,000 distinct CDR3 sequences. Isolation of total RNA was performed on whole blood, with no prior T cell sorting. The CDR3 has 11 amino acids. CDR1 is SGHRS, CDR2 YFSETQ, per germline. The genes are TRBV5-1 and TRBJ2-7. Sequenced input: blood. The clonotype was recovered from a human donor with ulcerative colitis or Crohn's disease, or a healthy co-twin of an affected twin (not recorded which). The CDR3 sequence: CASSPPHEQYF.